Listed below are T cell receptor beta chains from one sample, sequenced in a study of long-term antiretroviral therapy in people with HIV. Some clones are missing from TCRdb's copy, which holds only in-frame ones; the method was immunoSEQ multiplex PCR. The table lists fewer than 40,000 clones, more than 80% of them singletons. The specimen was unsorted PBMCs, collected 3.1 years after starting antiretroviral therapy. The receptors shown here come from a woman aged 50 to 65 with HIV. The CDR3 runs from the conserved cysteine through the conserved F or W. D genes are given only for firm matches. The size entry is marked missing in some rows and otherwise reads once, few, many or a size class.

J gene | V gene | clone size | D gene | CDR3 protein | CDR3 DNA
TRBJ2-7 | TRBV10-3 | once | TRBD1 | CATRDDRGSDEQYF | TGTGCCACCAGGGACGACAGGGGTTCGGACGAGCAGTACTTC
TRBJ1-6 | TRBV30 | few | . | CAWKANQGFIGNSPLHF | TGTGCCTGGAAAGCTAACCAGGGGTTTATTGGCAATTCACCCCTCCACTTT
TRBJ1-1 | TRBV14 | few | . | CASSQVNRLNTEAFF | TGTGCCAGCAGCCAAGTGAACAGGTTGAACACTGAAGCTTTCTTT
TRBJ2-5 | TRBV7-2 | . | TRBD2 | CASSLLPVAGAQETQYF | TGTGCCAGCAGCTTACTACCCGTAGCGGGGGCCCAAGAGACCCAGTACTTC
TRBJ1-6 | TRBV9 | . | . | CASSLQPYNSPLHF | TGTGCCAGCAGCCTACAGCCTTATAATTCACCCCTCCACTTT
TRBJ2-7 | TRBV10-3 | . | . | CAIRAAGSYEQYF | TGTGCCATCAGAGCTGCAGGCTCCTACGAGCAGTACTTC
TRBJ1-1 | TRBV10-3 | . | . | CAISESELTRTEAFF | TGTGCCATCAGTGAGTCGGAGCTGACGAGAACTGAAGCTTTCTTT
TRBJ2-2 | TRBV5-4 | . | . | CASSLGVVAGQNTGELFF | TGTGCCAGCAGCTTGGGGGTTGTGGCAGGGCAGAACACCGGGGAGCTGTTTTTT
TRBJ1-2 | TRBV5-6 | . | . | CASSLSGANGYTF | TGTGCCAGCAGCTTGTCAGGGGCCAATGGCTACACCTTC
TRBJ2-5 | TRBV5-4 | . | . | CASSLLGGQETQYF | TGTGCCAGCAGCTTGCTTGGGGGGCAAGAGACCCAGTACTTC
TRBJ1-1 | TRBV18 | . | TRBD1 | CASSSGTAVNTEAFF | TGTGCCAGCTCATCGGGGACAGCCGTGAACACTGAAGCTTTCTTT
TRBJ2-5 | TRBV4-3 | . | . | CASSQDPAGRSGETQYF | TGCGCCAGCAGCCAAGATCCGGCAGGGCGATCCGGGGAGACCCAGTACTTC
TRBJ1-2 | TRBV27 | few | TRBD1 | CASSVTGVNGYTF | TGTGCCAGCAGCGTTACAGGGGTGAATGGCTACACCTTC
TRBJ2-7 | TRBV27 | few | . | CASGQIHEQYF | TGTGCCAGTGGACAGATCCACGAGCAGTACTTC
TRBJ1-2 | TRBV7-2 | . | TRBD1 | CASTRTGGNYGYTF | TGTGCCAGCACCAGGACAGGAGGAAACTATGGCTACACCTTC
TRBJ2-5 | TRBV10-2 | . | TRBD2 | CASSDWGGGETQYF | TGCGCCAGCAGTGATTGGGGGGGAGGAGAGACCCAGTACTTC
TRBJ2-3 | TRBV7-8 | . | . | CASTAFTSTDTQYF | TGTGCCAGCACCGCGTTCACTAGCACAGATACGCAGTATTTT
TRBJ1-2 | TRBV27 | . | . | CASSFATTGTYNYGYTF | TGTGCCAGCAGTTTTGCGACCACTGGGACTTATAACTATGGCTACACCTTC
TRBJ2-2 | TRBV9 | few | . | CASSVTGNTGELFF | TGTGCCAGCAGCGTTACAGGTAACACCGGGGAGCTGTTTTTT
TRBJ2-5 | TRBV2 | . | TRBD1 | CASRDRMTGGGGQYF | TGTGCCAGCAGAGACCGTATGACAGGGGGTGGCGGCCAGTACTTC
TRBJ1-2 | TRBV11-2 | few | . | CASSSELNRFRSYTF | TGTGCCAGCAGCTCTGAGCTAAACAGGTTTAGGAGCTACACCTTC
TRBJ1-6 | TRBV2 | few | . | CASSETGSYNSPLHF | TGTGCCAGCAGTGAAACTGGATCCTATAATTCACCCCTCCACTTT
TRBJ2-1 | TRBV9 | once | . | CASSVAGVFGGDYNEQFF | TGTGCCAGCAGCGTAGCGGGGGTTTTTGGGGGTGACTACAATGAGCAGTTCTTC
TRBJ2-7 | TRBV2 | . | . | CASSPGRVHEQYF | TGTGCCAGCTCCCCAGGGCGTGTCCACGAGCAGTACTTC
TRBJ1-5 | TRBV2 | . | . | CASTGGGRGQPQHF | TGTGCCAGCACCGGGGGGGGCAGAGGTCAGCCCCAGCATTTT
TRBJ1-6 | TRBV1 | . | . | CTSSQPQGEYNSPLHF | TGCACCAGCAGCCAGCCGCAGGGAGAGTATAATTCACCCCTCCACTTT
TRBJ2-5 | TRBV7-2 | . | . | CASSLVGGQETQYF | TGTGCCAGCAGCTTAGTTGGGGGCCAAGAGACCCAGTACTTC
TRBJ2-5 | TRBV5-1 | . | TRBD2 | CASSSGTSGVGYQETQYF | TGCGCCAGCAGCTCGGGGACTAGCGGGGTCGGCTACCAAGAGACCCAGTACTTC
TRBJ2-7 | TRBV19 | . | TRBD2 | CASSIQAGGISYEQYF | TGTGCCAGTAGTATCCAAGCGGGGGGCATCTCCTACGAGCAGTACTTC
TRBJ1-1 | TRBV7-3 | . | . | CASSAQGPMNTEAFF | TGTGCCAGCAGCGCACAGGGCCCTATGAACACTGAAGCTTTCTTT
TRBJ2-5 | TRBV5-4 | . | . | CAGAQGGTQETQYF | TGTGCCGGGGCGCAAGGGGGGACCCAAGAGACCCAGTACTTC
TRBJ1-6 | TRBV7-6 | . | . | CASSLDSSSYNSPLHF | TGTGCCAGCAGCTTGGACAGCAGCTCCTATAATTCACCCCTCCACTTT
TRBJ2-4 | TRBV7-9 | . | . | CASSYMAKNIQYF | TGTGCCAGCAGCTACATGGCCAAAAACATTCAGTACTTC
TRBJ2-5 | TRBV5-1 | . | . | CASSWGGGVGQETQYF | TGCGCCAGCAGCTGGGGCGGAGGGGTGGGCCAAGAGACCCAGTACTTC
TRBJ2-5 | TRBV25-1 | . | . | CASSEYSASIQETQYF | TGTGCCAGCAGTGAATACTCCGCTAGTATCCAAGAGACCCAGTACTTC
TRBJ1-2 | TRBV4-2 | . | . | CASSSDMAAGYTF | TGTGCCAGCAGCTCCGACATGGCCGCAGGCTACACCTTC